The rows below give T cell receptor beta chains drawn from one sample of a study of regulatory T cells in long-lasting Graves disease. TCRdb analysed the multiplex PCR reads with MiXCR anew, one entry per CDR3 protein. The sample has 550,000 to 600,000 distinct CDR3 sequences; roughly a sixth are singletons. These records were also assigned to another study, of T cells in Graves' hyperthyroidism and ophthalmopathy.

The sample here was peripheral blood mononuclear cells (PBMCs), taken at new diagnosis, from a patient treated with antithyroid drugs. Receptor source: a man between 18 and 35 years old with Graves disease. Both conserved end residues are part of each CDR3. Each record gives: D gene, V gene, clone size, J gene, CDR3 length, CDR3 DNA, CDR3 protein. D genes are given only for firm matches. A clone size is listed for some rows: how often the clone was seen (once, few, many), or a class if it is expanded.

-	TRBV4-1	many	TRBJ2-7	13	TGCGCCAGCAGCCCGGCTCACACCTACGAGCAGTACTTC	CASSPAHTYEQYF
-	TRBV6-4	-	TRBJ1-1	14	TGTGCCAGCAGTGTCCGGGCCCTGCGGACTGAAGCTTTCTTT	CASSVRALRTEAFF
-	TRBV25-1	-	TRBJ2-7	13	TGTGCCAGCAGTGAATACGGGGGCTACGAGCAGTACTTC	CASSEYGGYEQYF
TRBD1	TRBV12-5	many	TRBJ1-2	15	TGTGCTAGTGGTTTGGGTACAGGGGGTGAATATGGCTACACCTTC	CASGLGTGGEYGYTF
TRBD1	TRBV12-3/TRBV12-4	many	TRBJ2-7	16	TGTGCCAGCAGCCTTACACAGGGGGAGCCAACCTACGAGCAGTACTTC	CASSLTQGEPTYEQYF
-	TRBV5-1	few	TRBJ2-7	12	TGCGCCAGCCGGGGGACCACCTACGAGCAGTACTTC	CASRGTTYEQYF
-	TRBV3-1	many	TRBJ2-5	13	TGTGCCAGCAGCCAACCGGGAGCAGAGACCCAGTACTTC	CASSQPGAETQYF
TRBD1	TRBV4-1	few	TRBJ2-5	14	TGCGCCAGCAGCCAAGATCCAAGGGGGCGGACCCAGTACTTC	CASSQDPRGRTQYF
-	TRBV5-1	many	TRBJ2-5	14	TGCGCCAGCAGCTTGATGGGGGGTCAAGAGACCCAGTACTTC	CASSLMGGQETQYF
TRBD1	TRBV6-1	many	TRBJ2-3	15	TGTGCCAGCAGGGCGGGGACAGGGGGGACCGATACGCAGTATTTT	CASRAGTGGTDTQYF
TRBD1	TRBV4-1	-	TRBJ1-4	16	TGCGCCAGCAGCCAAGGGACAGGGGGCGTCGGTGAAAAACTGTTTTTT	CASSQGTGGVGEKLFF
TRBD1	TRBV18	-	TRBJ2-7	14	TGTGCCAGCTCCACCGACAGGGGCCTCGGGGAGCAGTACTTC	CASSTDRGLGEQYF
-	TRBV5-1	many	TRBJ2-3	15	TGCGCCAGCAGCTACGGGTCAGGTAGCACAGATACGCAGTATTTT	CASSYGSGSTDTQYF
TRBD1	TRBV7-2	-	TRBJ1-2	17	TGTGCCAGCAGCTTCGCCGGGACAGGGGGCTCTAACTATGGCTACACCTTC	CASSFAGTGGSNYGYTF
-	TRBV7-9	few	TRBJ2-7	14	TGTGCCAGCAGCTTAGAGACACTCTACTACGAGCAGTACTTC	CASSLETLYYEQYF
-	TRBV6-1	few	TRBJ2-5	13	TGTGCCAGCAGTGGGGCTAGTCTAGAGACCCAGTACTTC	CASSGASLETQYF
TRBD2	TRBV18	-	TRBJ2-7	17	TGTGCCAGCTCACCCAGAACCTTAAGCGGGATTTCCTACGAGCAGTACTTC	CASSPRTLSGISYEQYF
-	TRBV19	-	TRBJ2-7	15	TGTGCCAGTAGTATACTCTGGACGGAAACCTACGAGCAGTACTTC	CASSILWTETYEQYF
TRBD2	TRBV28	many	TRBJ2-5	13	TGTGCCAGCAGGGGACTAAGAGAAGAGACCCAGTACTTC	CASRGLREETQYF
TRBD1	TRBV30	-	TRBJ2-3	16	TGTGCCTGGAGTGTAATCGGACAGGGGCGCGGAGATACGCAGTATTTT	CAWSVIGQGRGDTQYF
-	TRBV5-1	few	TRBJ2-3	14	TGCGCCAGCAGCCAGGACGGGAGCACAGATACGCAGTATTTT	CASSQDGSTDTQYF
-	TRBV12-5	-	TRBJ2-3	15	TGTGCTAGTGGCCCGATATCGGCCTGGACAGATACGCAGTATTTT	CASGPISAWTDTQYF
-	TRBV14	many	TRBJ2-1	16	TGTGCCAGCAGCCAAGTTGGAGGGGTGACCTACAATGAGCAGTTCTTC	CASSQVGGVTYNEQFF
-	TRBV7-9	-	TRBJ2-5	12	TGTGCCAGCATCGGGCTCGGAGAGACCCAGTACTTC	CASIGLGETQYF
-	TRBV7-3	many	TRBJ2-1	15	TGTGCCAGCAGCTTAACGACTAGTCAGGGGGATGAGCAGTTCTTC	CASSLTTSQGDEQFF
TRBD1	TRBV28	-	TRBJ1-1	14	TGTGCCAGCGGTTATACGCAGGGGGCCGCTGAAGCTTTCTTT	CASGYTQGAAEAFF
TRBD2	TRBV11-2	many	TRBJ2-7	17	TGTGCCAGCAGCCGGGGACTAGCGGGAGCTTCCTCCTACGAGCAGTACTTC	CASSRGLAGASSYEQYF
-	TRBV5-1	-	TRBJ2-7	14	TGCGCCAGCAGCTTGGACAGGGATCCCTACGAGCAGTACTTC	CASSLDRDPYEQYF
TRBD1	TRBV13	few	TRBJ2-2	15	TGTGCCAGCAGCACGAGACAGGGCGGTTCCGGGGAGCTGTTTTTT	CASSTRQGGSGELFF
TRBD1	TRBV29-1	-	TRBJ1-1	12	TGCAGCGCCGGGACAGCGAACACTGAAGCTTTCTTT	CSAGTANTEAFF
-	TRBV4-1	-	TRBJ2-1	15	TGCGCCAGCAGCCCGACCTTAGGGAGCGCGGGTGAGCAGTTCTTC	CASSPTLGSAGEQFF